Listed below are T cell receptor beta chains from one sample, sequenced in a study of cytomegalovirus exposure and HLA in healthy donors. Data came from immunoSEQ multiplex PCR; TCRdb stores just in-frame clones and leaves some out. This sample has about 250,000 clones, with about 90% found just once. Sequencing input: PBMCs. The source is a man aged 18 to 30 in good health and CMV-seropositive. Each CDR3 is given with its conserved first and last residue.

TRBJ2-1,13,TRBV13,CASSPQTSDEQFF
TRBJ2-3,14,TRBV1,CTSSRVSSTDTQYF
TRBJ2-1,15,TRBV10-3,CAISDSGRVNNEQFF
TRBJ2-7,14,TRBV10-3,CAISRTEISYEQYF
TRBJ2-3,14,TRBV5-4,CASSFGQGADTQYF
TRBJ2-5,14,TRBV6-5,CASRDTGGRETQYF
TRBJ1-2,15,TRBV29-1,CSVDMEEGIDYGYTF
TRBJ2-7,12,TRBV6-1,CATSGQPYEQYF
TRBJ2-5,15,TRBV6-5,CASSYSGTDQETQYF
TRBJ1-3,14,TRBV2,CASSEWDSGNTIYF
TRBJ2-7,16,TRBV10-3,CAISESTLAGGREQYF
TRBJ2-1,14,TRBV10-3,CAISESPGQGVQFF